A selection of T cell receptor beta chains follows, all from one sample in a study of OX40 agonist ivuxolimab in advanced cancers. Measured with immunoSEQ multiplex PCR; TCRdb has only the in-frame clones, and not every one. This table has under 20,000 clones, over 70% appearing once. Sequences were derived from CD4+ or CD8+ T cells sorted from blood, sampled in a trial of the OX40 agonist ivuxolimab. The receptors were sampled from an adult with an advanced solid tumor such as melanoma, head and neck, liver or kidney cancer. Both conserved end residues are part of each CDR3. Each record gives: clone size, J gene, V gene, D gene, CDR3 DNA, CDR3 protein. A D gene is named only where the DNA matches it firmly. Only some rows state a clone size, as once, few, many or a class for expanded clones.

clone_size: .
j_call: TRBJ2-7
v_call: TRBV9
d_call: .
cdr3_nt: TGTGCCAGCAGCCTGAGAGCGGGTAGTTCCTACGAGCAGTACTTC
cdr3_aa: CASSLRAGSSYEQYF

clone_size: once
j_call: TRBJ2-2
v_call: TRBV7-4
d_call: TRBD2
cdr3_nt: TGTGCCAGCAGCTTAGCCTACCGATCACCGGGACTAGAGGGCACCGGGGAGCTGTTTTTT
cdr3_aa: CASSLAYRSPGLEGTGELFF

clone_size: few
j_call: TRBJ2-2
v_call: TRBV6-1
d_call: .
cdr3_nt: TGTGCCAGCAGTGAGAAGGGAAGGGCCGGGGAGCTGTTTTTT
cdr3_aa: CASSEKGRAGELFF

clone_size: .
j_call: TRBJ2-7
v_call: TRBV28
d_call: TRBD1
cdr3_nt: TGTGCCACCGATGACAGGGGGGACTCCTACGAGCAGTACTTC
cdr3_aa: CATDDRGDSYEQYF

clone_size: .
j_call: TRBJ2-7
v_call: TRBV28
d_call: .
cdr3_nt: TGTGCCAGCACCAGAATAGGTGTCTACGAGCAGTACTTC
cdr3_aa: CASTRIGVYEQYF

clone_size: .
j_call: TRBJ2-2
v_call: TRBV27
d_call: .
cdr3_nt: TGTGCCAGCAGTTTCGTTCTGGCCGGGGAGCTGTTTTTT
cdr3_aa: CASSFVLAGELFF

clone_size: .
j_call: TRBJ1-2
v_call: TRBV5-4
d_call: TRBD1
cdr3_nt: TGTGCCAGCAGCTTGGCTGGGACAGCTAACTATGGCTACACCTTC
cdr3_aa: CASSLAGTANYGYTF

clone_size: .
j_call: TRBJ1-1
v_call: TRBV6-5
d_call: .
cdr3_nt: TGTGCCAGCAGACGACTCAGGAACACTGAAGCTTTCTTT
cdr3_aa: CASRRLRNTEAFF

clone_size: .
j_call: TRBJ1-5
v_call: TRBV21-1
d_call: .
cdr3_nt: TGTGCCAGCAGCAAAGAAGGGGGATTTCAGCCCCAGCATTTT
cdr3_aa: CASSKEGGFQPQHF

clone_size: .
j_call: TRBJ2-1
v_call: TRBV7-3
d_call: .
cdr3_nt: TGTGCCAGCAGCTATCAGGGGAGATCCTACAATGAGCAGTTCTTC
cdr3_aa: CASSYQGRSYNEQFF

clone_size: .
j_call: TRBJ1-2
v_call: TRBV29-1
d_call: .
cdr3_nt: TGCAGCGTTGAAGATCTTTCCTACGGCTACACCTTC
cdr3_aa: CSVEDLSYGYTF

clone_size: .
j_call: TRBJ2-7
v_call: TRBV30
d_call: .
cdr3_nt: TGTGCCTGGAGCGTGGCGGGAAGCTACGAGCAGTACTTC
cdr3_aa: CAWSVAGSYEQYF

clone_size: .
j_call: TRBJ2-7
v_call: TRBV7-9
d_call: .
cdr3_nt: TGTGCCAGCAGCCAAGGTGGGAGCTCCTACGAGCAGTACTTC
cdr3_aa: CASSQGGSSYEQYF

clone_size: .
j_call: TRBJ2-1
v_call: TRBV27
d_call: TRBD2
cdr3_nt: TGTGCCAGCGGCTCCGGGACTAGCGGGATCAATGAGCAGTTCTTC
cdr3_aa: CASGSGTSGINEQFF

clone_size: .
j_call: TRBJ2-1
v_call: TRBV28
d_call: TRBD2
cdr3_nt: TGTGCCAGCAGTTTACCCGGGGGAGGGCCTTATGAGCAGTTCTTC
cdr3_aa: CASSLPGGGPYEQFF

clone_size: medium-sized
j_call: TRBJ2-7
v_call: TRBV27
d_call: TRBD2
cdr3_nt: TGTGCCAGCAGTTGGGAGGGACTATCGGATTACGAGCAGTACTTC
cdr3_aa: CASSWEGLSDYEQYF

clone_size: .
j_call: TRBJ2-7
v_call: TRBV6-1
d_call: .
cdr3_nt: TGTGCCAGCAGTGAAGCGCCGGGGATGGGATACGAGCAGTACTTC
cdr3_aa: CASSEAPGMGYEQYF

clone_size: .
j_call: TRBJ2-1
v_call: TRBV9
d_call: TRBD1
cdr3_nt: TGTGCCAGCAGCCCCATACAGGGGAATGAGCAGTTCTTC
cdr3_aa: CASSPIQGNEQFF

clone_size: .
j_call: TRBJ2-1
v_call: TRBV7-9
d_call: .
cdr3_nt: TGTGCCAGCAGCTTAGCGCGGGGGACAGACTCCTACAATGAGCAGTTCTTC
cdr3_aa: CASSLARGTDSYNEQFF

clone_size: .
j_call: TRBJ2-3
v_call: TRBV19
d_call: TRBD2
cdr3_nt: TGTGCCAGTAGTATACTTAGCGGGGGCACAGATACGCAGTATTTT
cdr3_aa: CASSILSGGTDTQYF

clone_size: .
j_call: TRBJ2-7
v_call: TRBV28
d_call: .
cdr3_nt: TGTGCCAGCAGTTTAGGACAGCTCTACGAGCAGTACTTC
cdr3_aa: CASSLGQLYEQYF

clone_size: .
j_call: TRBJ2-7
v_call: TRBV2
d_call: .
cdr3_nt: TGTGCCAGCACAACCCCCAACACGCGGGAAGGCTACGAGCAGTACTTC
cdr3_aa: CASTTPNTREGYEQYF

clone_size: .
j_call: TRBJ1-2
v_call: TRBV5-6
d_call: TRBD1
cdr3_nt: TGTGCCAGCAGCTTGGGGGGACAGGGGTCCACCTTC
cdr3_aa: CASSLGGQGSTF

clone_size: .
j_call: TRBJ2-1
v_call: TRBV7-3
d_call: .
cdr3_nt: TGTGCCAGCAGCCCCGCCCAGACTGGGTACAATGAGCAGTTCTTC
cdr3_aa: CASSPAQTGYNEQFF

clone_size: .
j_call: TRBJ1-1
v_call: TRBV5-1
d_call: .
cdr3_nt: TGCGCCAGCAGCTTGGCCCCCCGCGGGGAAGCTTTCTTT
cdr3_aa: CASSLAPRGEAFF

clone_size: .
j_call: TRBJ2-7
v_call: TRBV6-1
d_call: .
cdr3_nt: TGTGCCAGCTGCGAGGGTTACGAGCAGTACTTC
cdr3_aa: CASCEGYEQYF

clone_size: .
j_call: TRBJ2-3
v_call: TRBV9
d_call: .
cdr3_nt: TGTGCCAGCGGGCAGGGCTTAACTTGGACTCGGGATACGCAGTATTTT
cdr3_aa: CASGQGLTWTRDTQYF

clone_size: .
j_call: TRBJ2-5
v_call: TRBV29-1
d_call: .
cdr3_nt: TGCAGCGTTGATATTGGGATGGAGACCCAGTACTTC
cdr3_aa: CSVDIGMETQYF

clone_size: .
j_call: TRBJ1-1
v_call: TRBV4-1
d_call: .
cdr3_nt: TGCGCCAGCAGCTTCCAGGGTAATGAAGCTTTCTTT
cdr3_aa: CASSFQGNEAFF

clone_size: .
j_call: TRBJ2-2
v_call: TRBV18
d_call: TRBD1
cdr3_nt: TGTGCCAGCTCACCTCGGGACAGCGCGGGTGGGGAGCTGTTTTTT
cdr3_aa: CASSPRDSAGGELFF

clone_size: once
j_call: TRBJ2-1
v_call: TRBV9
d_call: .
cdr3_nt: TGTGCCAGCAGCGTAGGGCCTAGTTCCTACAATGAGCAGTTCTTC
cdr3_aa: CASSVGPSSYNEQFF

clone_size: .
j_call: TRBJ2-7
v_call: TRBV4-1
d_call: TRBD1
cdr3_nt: TGCGCCAGCAGCCAAGAGGGACAGGTACCCTACGAGCAGTACTTC
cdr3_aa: CASSQEGQVPYEQYF

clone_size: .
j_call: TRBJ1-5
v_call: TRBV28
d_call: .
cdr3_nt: TGTGCCAGCAACGACGGGAGTCAGCCCCAGCATTTT
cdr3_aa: CASNDGSQPQHF

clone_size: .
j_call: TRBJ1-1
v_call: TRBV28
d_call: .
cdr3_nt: TGTGCCAGCAGTTTAACAGGGCTGGTCACTGAAGCTTTCTTT
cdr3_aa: CASSLTGLVTEAFF

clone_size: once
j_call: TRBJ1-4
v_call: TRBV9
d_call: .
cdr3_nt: TGTGCCAGCAGTGACACAGGGCGGGGTCTGGAAAAACTGTTTTTT
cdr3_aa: CASSDTGRGLEKLFF

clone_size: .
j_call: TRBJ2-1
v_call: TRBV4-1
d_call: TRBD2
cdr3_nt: TGCGCCAGCAGCTCCCCCGGACTAGCTACCAATGAGCAGTTCTTC
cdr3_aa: CASSSPGLATNEQFF

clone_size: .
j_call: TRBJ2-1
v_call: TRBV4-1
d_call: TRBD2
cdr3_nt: TGCGCCAGCAGCCTACTAGCGGGAACCTACAATGAGCAGTTCTTC
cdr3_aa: CASSLLAGTYNEQFF

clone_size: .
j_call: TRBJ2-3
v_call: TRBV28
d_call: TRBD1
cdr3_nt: TGTGCCAGCAGCCAGCCGACAGGGGGAAGCACAGATACGCAGTATTTT
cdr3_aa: CASSQPTGGSTDTQYF

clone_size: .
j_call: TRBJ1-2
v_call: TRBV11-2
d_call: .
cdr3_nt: TGTGCCAGCAGCCCAACACAGGGTCGCGGCTACACCTTC
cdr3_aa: CASSPTQGRGYTF

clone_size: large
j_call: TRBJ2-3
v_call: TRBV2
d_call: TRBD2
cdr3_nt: TGTGCCAGAGGACTAGCGGGGACCACAGATACGCAGTATTTT
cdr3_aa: CARGLAGTTDTQYF

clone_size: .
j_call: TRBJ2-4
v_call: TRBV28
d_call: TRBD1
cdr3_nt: TGTGCCAGCCTCGGTCCGGGACAGAAAAACATTCAGTACTTC
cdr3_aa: CASLGPGQKNIQYF

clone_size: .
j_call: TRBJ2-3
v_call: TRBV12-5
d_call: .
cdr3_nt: TGTGCTAGTGGTTTGGACGGACCCTTGGATACGCAGTATTTT
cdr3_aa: CASGLDGPLDTQYF

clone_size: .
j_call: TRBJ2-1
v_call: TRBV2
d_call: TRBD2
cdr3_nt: TGTGCCAGCAGGGAAGGGGGACTAGCGGGGGATGAGCAGTTCTTC
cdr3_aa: CASREGGLAGDEQFF

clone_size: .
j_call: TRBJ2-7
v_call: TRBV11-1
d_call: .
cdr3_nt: TGTGCCAGCAGCTTATGGGGCAGCCAATTCTACGAGCAGTACTTC
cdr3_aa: CASSLWGSQFYEQYF

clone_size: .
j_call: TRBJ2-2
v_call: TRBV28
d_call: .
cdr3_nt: TGTGCCAGCAGCAAGCTACTGCCGGGGACCGGGGAGCTGTTTTTT
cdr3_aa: CASSKLLPGTGELFF

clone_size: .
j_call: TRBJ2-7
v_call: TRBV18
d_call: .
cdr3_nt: TGTGCCAGCTCACCCCGGGACTGGAACTACGAGCAGTACTTC
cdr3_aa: CASSPRDWNYEQYF

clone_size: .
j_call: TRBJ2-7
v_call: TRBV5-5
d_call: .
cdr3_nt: TGTGCCAGCGATGAGGGGGGGTGGCACGAGCAGTACTTC
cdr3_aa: CASDEGGWHEQYF

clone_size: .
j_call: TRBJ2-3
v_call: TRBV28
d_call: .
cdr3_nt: TGTGCCAGCAGGCGGATCTTAGCCCTCACAGATACGCAGTATTTT
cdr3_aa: CASRRILALTDTQYF

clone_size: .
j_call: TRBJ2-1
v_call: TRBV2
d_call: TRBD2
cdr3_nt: TGTGCCAGCAGTGAAGCTAGCGGGAATGAGCAGTTCTTC
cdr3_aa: CASSEASGNEQFF

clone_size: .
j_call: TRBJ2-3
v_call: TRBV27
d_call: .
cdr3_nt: TGTGCCAGCAGTCTAGCCCCAAGCACAGATACGCAGTATTTT
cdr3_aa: CASSLAPSTDTQYF